The T cell receptor beta chain described here comes from a study of control samples from healthy donors and cancer patients. TCRdb's table, derived via immunoSEQ multiplex PCR, lists solely in-frame clones and lacks some. The sample carries about 34,000 clones, more than 85% recorded once. Germline loops: CDR1 SGHNT, CDR2 YENEEA. The V and J ends lost 8 bases and 4 bases respectively, with 8 bases between them. The CDR3 runs to 11 residues. This chain joins TRBV11-3 and TRBJ1-1; perhaps TRBD1 as D (6 bases). The sequence was obtained from a middle-aged woman with lung cancer. Sequencing was performed on PBMCs. CDR3 residues: CASRGGTEAFF. DNA of the CDR3: TGTGCCAGCCGAGGGGGCACTGAAGCTTTCTTT.